These T cell receptor beta chains were read from a single sample in a study of blood T cell repertoires in COVID-19. The table came from immunoSEQ multiplex PCR; TCRdb's copy has only in-frame clones and leaves some out. The table records 330,000 or so clones, 80% to 90% of them present only once. The specimen was PBMCs or T cells enriched from blood (not recorded which). Receptors were obtained from a man younger than 45 who had recovered from COVID-19. The CDR3 runs from the conserved cysteine through the conserved F or W.

j_call,v_call,cdr3_aa
TRBJ2-3,TRBV6-5,CASSYQRGGRTDTQYF
TRBJ2-7,TRBV2,CASSETPDRTYEQYF
TRBJ1-1,TRBV29-1,CSVDRGRDTEAFF
TRBJ1-2,TRBV28,CASSSSGTGGDGYTF
TRBJ2-7,TRBV5-4,CASSSIDRAYEQYF
TRBJ1-6,TRBV7-9,CASSSPSSPLHF
TRBJ1-2,TRBV24-1,CATSDLDRVDGYTF
TRBJ2-5,TRBV4-2,CASSQATSGGEETQYF
TRBJ2-3,TRBV10-3,CAISESDSHTDTQYF
TRBJ2-6,TRBV5-4,CAFPGTGIPNSGANVLTF
TRBJ2-3,TRBV15,CATSSVRRTDTQYF
TRBJ2-2,TRBV6-5,CASRFIQGTGELFF
TRBJ1-4,TRBV5-4,CASSPGQPNEKLFF
TRBJ1-6,TRBV9,CASSPSGTRDSPLHF
TRBJ2-7,TRBV30,CAWGTVQGSYEQYF
TRBJ1-2,TRBV24-1,CATSDWTGGDYTF
TRBJ2-3,TRBV5-1,CASSRGQGTDTQYF
TRBJ1-6,TRBV6-1,CASSDYLESPLHF
TRBJ1-5,TRBV10-1,CASSELGTGSYGYQPQHF
TRBJ2-1,TRBV18,CASSPSQGKHNEQFF
TRBJ1-4,TRBV28,CASSSETGGAVNEKLFF
TRBJ1-3,TRBV9,CASSVETGPGNTIYF
TRBJ2-7,TRBV5-4,CASSQRQGSYEQYF
TRBJ2-5,TRBV5-6,CASSSSLVETQYF
TRBJ1-5,TRBV5-1,CASSLVGSYSNQPQHF
TRBJ2-3,TRBV7-2,CASRDRRGGPNTDTQYF
TRBJ1-2,TRBV6-5,CASSPDRVPNYGYTF
TRBJ2-2,TRBV3-1/TRBV3-2,CASSQDYRASGDSNTGELFF
TRBJ2-5,TRBV11-2,CASMDRGETQYF
TRBJ2-1,TRBV5-3,CARSSRDNRNEQFF
TRBJ1-4,TRBV28,CASSFGGQGAYSTNEKLFF
TRBJ2-3,TRBV7-9,CASSHTGTGATDTQYF
TRBJ2-5,TRBV5-1,CASSLTGAETQYF
TRBJ2-2,TRBV7-3,CASSPGGQYTGELFF
TRBJ1-4,TRBV4-1,CASSQVPGVGEKLFF
TRBJ1-1,TRBV7-8,CASSLLQGEVIMNTEAFF
TRBJ1-3,TRBV19,CASRNGLRAIYF
TRBJ2-7,TRBV5-1,CASSLEAGKTYEQYF
TRBJ1-5,TRBV2,CASSLQGQSNQPQHF
TRBJ2-1,TRBV9,CASSVDIAGGYNEQFF
TRBJ2-7,TRBV4-1,CASSLYTGGGGEQYF
TRBJ1-1,TRBV20-1,CSAREPGEAFF
TRBJ1-2,TRBV2,CASSAIKDYGYTF
TRBJ2-1,TRBV11-2,CASILAGGPYEQFF
TRBJ1-5,TRBV28,CASSATGTGGRTPQHF
TRBJ2-1,TRBV5-4,CASSLESAGGQNEQFF
TRBJ1-1,TRBV2,CASLQQGTEAFF
TRBJ2-1,TRBV4-2,CASSQGRGASYNEQFF
TRBJ1-2,TRBV25-1,CASSPPGGQGIYGYTF
TRBJ2-7,TRBV2,CASRSTGSSYEQYF